One sample yielded the 20 T cell receptor beta chains listed below, sequenced in a study of human thymus T cells. The table came from immunoSEQ multiplex PCR; TCRdb's copy has only in-frame clones and leaves some out. The repertoire has approximately 46,000 clones, 85% to 95% of them found once; the top ten carry approximately 0.17%. The sample comprised blood. The receptors originated from a girl under two years old with a congenital heart defect but otherwise immunologically healthy.

The chain recombines TRBV30 with TRBJ2-7; D not certain. Germline V CDR1 and CDR2: GTSNPN, SVGIG (reference sequence). Trimming shortened V by 3 bases and J by 6 bases, and 12 bases separated the two germline ends. The CDR3 totals 12 residues. This CDR3 is CAWSPHYPEQYF. The CDR3, as DNA: TGTGCCTGGAGCCCACACTACCCCGAGCAGTACTTC.

The chain couples TRBV19 to TRBJ1-5; TRBD1 matches at 10 bases. CDR1 is LNHDA and CDR2 is SQIVND in the germline V gene (reference sequence). V dropped 5 bases and J dropped 1; count of bases not matched to a gene: 8. The CDR3 is 17 residues long. The CDR3 here is CASSGGQGSKSNQPQHF. The CDR3 nucleotides read TGTGCCAGTAGTGGGGGACAGGGGAGTAAAAGCAATCAGCCCCAGCATTTT.

This clone has just one count. V and J are TRBV7-9 and TRBJ2-1, with D uncertain. The CDR3 spans 17 residues. Germline assignment: CDR1 SEHNR and CDR2 FQNEAQ (reference sequence). Trimming left V 2 bases short and J 5 bases short, with 19 bases between. The CDR3 region is CASSLNLSPTLHNEQFF. CDR3 DNA: TGTGCCAGCAGCTTAAATTTGAGCCCAACGTTACACAATGAGCAGTTCTTC.

The rearrangement joins TRBV7-2 to TRBJ2-7, with D possibly being TRBD2 (6 bases). This CDR3 region has 15 residues. Germline CDR1 and CDR2: SGHTA and FQGNSA. Trimming cost V 3 bases and J 0 bases, with 12 bases left between them. CDR3 bases: TGTGCCAGCAGCTTGGACCCAGCGGGCTCCTACGAGCAGTACTTC. Residues: CASSLDPAGSYEQYF.

The J gene is TRBJ1-2, the V gene TRBV7-9; 10 nucleotides align to TRBD1. J lost 8 bases, V lost 5 bases, and 20 bases had no gene match. From germline, CDR1 is SEHNR and CDR2 FQNEAQ (reference sequence). This CDR3 has 18 amino acids. The CDR3 DNA is TGTGCCAGCAGCATGAATACCGGGACAGGGGATTTATGGTCGGGCTACACCTTC. This translates into CASSMNTGTGDLWSGYTF.

For the CDR3, the DNA is TGTGCCAGCAGTTTGTTGGGTCCGACTGAAGCTTTCTTT. It yields the protein CASSLLGPTEAFF. The V call is TRBV28, the J call TRBJ1-1, with unresolved D. CDR1 and CDR2 (germline): MDHEN, SYDVKM. The CDR3 consists of 13 residues. Trimming stripped 3 bases from V and 5 bases from J, with 10 bases between.

Only one count was recorded for this clone. The chain combines TRBV7-2 with TRBJ2-4; 8 positions match TRBD2. The CDR3 length is 17 residues. Germline trimming cut 5 bases from V and 0 bases from J; bases unmatched to any gene: 9. Germline V gene data show CDR1 as SGHTA and CDR2 as FQGNSA. CDR3: CASSPTTSGIAKNIQYF. The CDR3 DNA reads TGTGCCAGCAGCCCCACTACTAGCGGCATAGCCAAAAACATTCAGTACTTC.

The V and J genes are TRBV6-5 and TRBJ2-2; D is unresolved. CDR1 MNHEY and CDR2 SVGAGI come from the germline V gene. V lost 0 bases and J lost 3, with 5 bases in between. This CDR3 contains 14 residues. CDR3 residues: CASSYSRDTGELFF. The CDR3 DNA sequence: TGTGCCAGCAGTTACTCTCGGGACACCGGGGAGCTGTTTTTT.

In its sample, this clone was seen once. The V call is TRBV18, the J call TRBJ2-1; D uncertain. This CDR3 has 13 amino acids. Per germline, CDR1 KGHSH and CDR2 LQKENI. Trimming took 0 bases from V and 6 from J, leaving 6 bases between them. This CDR3 reads CASSPPGLNEQFF. CDR3 coding DNA: TGTGCCAGCTCACCACCGGGTCTCAATGAGCAGTTCTTC.

This clone occurred once. This chain links TRBV19 with TRBJ2-2; a possible D gene is TRBD2 (5 bases). Germline values: CDR1 LNHDA, CDR2 SQIVND (reference sequence). The CDR3 spans 14 residues. The V and J ends lost 5 bases and 4 bases respectively, with 11 bases between them. The DNA of the CDR3 is TGTGCCAGTAGTCGGAGGCCATTCACCGGGGAGCTGTTTTTT. This encodes CASSRRPFTGELFF.

The chain uses TRBV29-1 and TRBJ1-1, with a weak D call TRBD1 (5 bases). CDR1 and CDR2 (germline): SQVTM, ANQGSEA. The V and J ends lost 6 bases and 2 bases respectively, with 10 bases between them. The CDR3 totals 12 residues. The CDR3 DNA is TGCAGCGTGGCCGGGGCCAACACTGAAGCTTTCTTT. Amino acids: CSVAGANTEAFF.

The chain is built from TRBV5-6 and TRBJ2-5; 12 positions match TRBD2. Germline assignment: CDR1 SGHDT and CDR2 YYEEEE. After removal of 0 bases from V and 8 bases from J, the junction contained 17 bases not matched to a gene. This CDR3 is 19 amino acids long. For the CDR3, the DNA is TGTGCCAGCAGCTTGGTGCTAGCGGGAGGGCCGCGCGGGGAGGATACCCAGTACTTC. Amino acids: CASSLVLAGGPRGEDTQYF.

J is TRBJ2-3 and V is TRBV28; the D gene is possibly TRBD2 (6 bases). V was clipped by 1 base and J by 2 bases, with 16 bases between them. This CDR3 has 17 residues. Germline assignment: CDR1 MDHEN and CDR2 SYDVKM. The CDR3, as DNA: TGTGCCAGCAGTTTATTGTACGGGCTAGCGATCACAGATACGCAGTATTTT. Its translation is CASSLLYGLAITDTQYF.

J is TRBJ1-1 and V is TRBV7-9; D remains unclear. CDR3 size: 15 residues. V lost 3 bases and J lost 1, with 12 bases in between. Germline V lookup: CDR1 SEHNR, CDR2 FQNEAQ (reference sequence). This chain's CDR3 is CASSFYNSANTEAFF. Here the CDR3 DNA reads TGTGCCAGCAGCTTCTACAATTCGGCGAACACTGAAGCTTTCTTT.

The gene calls are TRBV28 and TRBJ1-1; TRBD1 matches 8 bases. Per the germline V gene, CDR1 is MDHEN and CDR2 is SYDVKM. V shed 7 bases, J shed 1 base, and the junction held 8 bases outside the gene matches. This CDR3 is built from 15 residues. In nucleotides, the CDR3 is TGTGCCAGCACTACCCCCGGGACAGGGAACACTGAAGCTTTCTTT. It codes for CASTTPGTGNTEAFF.

The J gene is TRBJ2-7, the V gene TRBV6-5; 7 positions match TRBD2. With 5 bases clipped from V and 4 bases from J, the junction kept 11 bases outside the gene matches. The germline V gene has CDR1 MNHEY and CDR2 SVGAGI. The CDR3 length is 15 residues. The CDR3 reads CASSTGGGGRYEQYF. The CDR3 nucleotides are TGTGCCAGCAGTACCGGTGGGGGAGGGCGGTACGAGCAGTACTTC.

The CDR3 sequence: CASSANLGGVIDTQYF. The CDR3 nucleotides read TGTGCCAGCAGCGCCAATTTAGGGGGTGTAATAGATACGCAGTATTTT. V is TRBV9 and J is TRBJ2-3; maybe TRBD1 (6 bases). The CDR3 covers 16 residues. Trimming removed 3 bases at V and 5 bases at J, with 19 bases between. Per germline, CDR1 SGDLS and CDR2 YYNGEE.

The chain combines TRBV6-1 with TRBJ2-7, with no clear D. Deletions cut 4 bases from V and 0 bases from J, with 7 bases between. The CDR3 has 13 amino acids. The germline gives CDR1 MNHNS, CDR2 SASEGT. In DNA form, the CDR3 reads TGTGCCAGCAGTGTGGTCCACTCCTACGAGCAGTACTTC. Its protein is CASSVVHSYEQYF.

The rearrangement uses TRBV6-1 and TRBJ2-3; 8 positions agree with TRBD2. Germline CDR1 MNHNS, CDR2 SASEGT. This CDR3 has 20 amino acids. The junction had 14 bases not matched to a gene; V was cut back by 0 bases and J by 0 bases. CDR3 nucleotide sequence: TGTGCCAGCAGTGAAGCCCCACTTAGCGGGACGGCAACTAGCACAGATACGCAGTATTTT. Protein product: CASSEAPLSGTATSTDTQYF.

The chain employs TRBV9 and TRBJ2-2; D unclear. Between the trimmed V and J ends, which lost 3 bases and 6 bases, there was a span of 6 bases. The germline V gene encodes CDR1 SGDLS and CDR2 YYNGEE. The CDR3 covers 12 residues. The CDR3 region is CASSGAAGELFF. The CDR3 DNA sequence: TGTGCCAGCAGCGGGGCAGCCGGGGAGCTGTTTTTT.